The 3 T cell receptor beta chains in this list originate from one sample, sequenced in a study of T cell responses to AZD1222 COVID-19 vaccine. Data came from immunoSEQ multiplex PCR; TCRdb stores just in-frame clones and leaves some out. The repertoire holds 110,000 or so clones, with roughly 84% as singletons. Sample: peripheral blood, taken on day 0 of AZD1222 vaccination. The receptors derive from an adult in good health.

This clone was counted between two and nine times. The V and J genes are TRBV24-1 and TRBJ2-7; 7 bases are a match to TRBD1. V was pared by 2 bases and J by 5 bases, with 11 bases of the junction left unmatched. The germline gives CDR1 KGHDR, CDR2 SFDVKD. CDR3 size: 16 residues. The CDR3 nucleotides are TGTGCCACCAGTGATTCCGGGACAGTCGATCGGCACGAGCAGTACTTC. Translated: CATSDSGTVDRHEQYF.

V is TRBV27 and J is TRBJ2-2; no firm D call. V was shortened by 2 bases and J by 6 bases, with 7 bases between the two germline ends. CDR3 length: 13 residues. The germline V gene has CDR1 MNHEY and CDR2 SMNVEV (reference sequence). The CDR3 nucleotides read TGTGCCAGCAGTTTAGGGCGAGCCGGGGAGCTGTTTTTT. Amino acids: CASSLGRAGELFF.

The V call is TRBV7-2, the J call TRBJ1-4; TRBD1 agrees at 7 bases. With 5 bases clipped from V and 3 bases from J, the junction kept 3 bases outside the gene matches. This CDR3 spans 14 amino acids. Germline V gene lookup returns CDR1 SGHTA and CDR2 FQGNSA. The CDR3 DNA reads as TGTGCCAGCAGCCTACAGGGGTCTAATGAAAAACTGTTTTTT. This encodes CASSLQGSNEKLFF.